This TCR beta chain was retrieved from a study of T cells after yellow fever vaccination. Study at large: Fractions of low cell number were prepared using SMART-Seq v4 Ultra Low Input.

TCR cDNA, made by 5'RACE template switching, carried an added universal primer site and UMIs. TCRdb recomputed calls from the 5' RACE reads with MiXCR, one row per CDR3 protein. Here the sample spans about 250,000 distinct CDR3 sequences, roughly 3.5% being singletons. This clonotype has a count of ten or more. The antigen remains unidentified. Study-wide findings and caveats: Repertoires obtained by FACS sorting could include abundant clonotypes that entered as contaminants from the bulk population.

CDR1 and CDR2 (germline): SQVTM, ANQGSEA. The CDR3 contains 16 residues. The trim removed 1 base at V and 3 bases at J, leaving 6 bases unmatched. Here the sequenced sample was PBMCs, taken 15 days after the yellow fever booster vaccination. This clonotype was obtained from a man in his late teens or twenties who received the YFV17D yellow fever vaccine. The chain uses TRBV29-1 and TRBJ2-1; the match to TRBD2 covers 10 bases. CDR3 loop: CSVEGPLAGNYNEQFF. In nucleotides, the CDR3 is TGCAGCGTTGAAGGTCCACTAGCGGGGAACTACAATGAGCAGTTCTTC.